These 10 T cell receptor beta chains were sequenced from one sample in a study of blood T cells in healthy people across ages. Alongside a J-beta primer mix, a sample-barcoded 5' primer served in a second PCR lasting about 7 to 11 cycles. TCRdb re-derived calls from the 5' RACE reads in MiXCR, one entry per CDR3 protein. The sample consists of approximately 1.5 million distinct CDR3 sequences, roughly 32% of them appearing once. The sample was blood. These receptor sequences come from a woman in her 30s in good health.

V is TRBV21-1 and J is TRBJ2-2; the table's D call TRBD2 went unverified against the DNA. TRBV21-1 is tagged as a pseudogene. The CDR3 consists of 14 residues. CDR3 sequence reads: CASRAGQNTGELFF. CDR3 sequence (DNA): TGTGCCAGCCGGGCGGGGCAAAACACCGGGGAGCTGTTTTTT.

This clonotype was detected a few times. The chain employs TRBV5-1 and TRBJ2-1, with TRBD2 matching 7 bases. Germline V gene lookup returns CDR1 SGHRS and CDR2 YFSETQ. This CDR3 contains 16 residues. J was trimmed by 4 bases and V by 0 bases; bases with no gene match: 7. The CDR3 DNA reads TGCGCCAGCAGCTTGGGACGGGCGGGGGATTACAATGAGCAGTTCTTC. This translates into CASSLGRAGDYNEQFF.

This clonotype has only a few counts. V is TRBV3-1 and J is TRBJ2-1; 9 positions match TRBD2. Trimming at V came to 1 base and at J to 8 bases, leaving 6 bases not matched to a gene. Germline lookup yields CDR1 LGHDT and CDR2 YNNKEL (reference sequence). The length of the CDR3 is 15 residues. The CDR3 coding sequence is TGTGCCAGCAGCCAAGGAGCGGGGGGAGTAGATGAGCAGTTCTTC. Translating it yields CASSQGAGGVDEQFF.

CDR3 protein: CASSPTGQGSDTQYF. The CDR3 bases are TGTGCCAGCTCACCAACGGGACAGGGGTCGGATACGCAGTATTTT. The chain recombines TRBV18 with TRBJ2-3; 10 nucleotides match TRBD1. Per the germline V gene, CDR1 is KGHSH and CDR2 is LQKENI. The CDR3 extends over 15 amino acids. Trimming removed 2 bases from V and 6 bases from J; junction bases left unmatched: 5.

CDR3 nucleotide sequence: TGTGCCAGCAGTGAAGGGGACAGGGGCCGAAAACTGTTTTTT. Translated, it gives CASSEGDRGRKLFF. The V call is TRBV2, the J call TRBJ1-4, with 10 bases matching TRBD1. There are 14 residues in the CDR3. The germline V gene encodes CDR1 SNHLY and CDR2 FYNNEI. Losses at the gene ends were 1 base for V and 10 bases for J; bases not matched to a gene: 3. Together with reference TRBV2 and TRBJ1-4, the CDR3 gives the full variable domain: EPEVTQTPSHQVTQMGQEVILRCVPISNHLYFYWYRQILGQKVEFLVSFYNNEISEKSEIFDDQFSVERPDGSNFTLKIRSTKLEDSAMYFCASSEGDRGRKLFFGSGTQLSVL.

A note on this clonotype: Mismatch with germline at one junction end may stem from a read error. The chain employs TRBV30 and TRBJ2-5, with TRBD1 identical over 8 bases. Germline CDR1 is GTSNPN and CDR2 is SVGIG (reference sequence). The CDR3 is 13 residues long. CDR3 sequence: CAFATGEGETQYF. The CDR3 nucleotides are TGTGCCTTCGCGACAGGGGAAGGGGAGACCCAATACTTC. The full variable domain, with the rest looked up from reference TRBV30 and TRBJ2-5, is SQTIHQWPATLVQPVGSPLSLECTVEGTSNPNLYWYRQAAGRGLQLLFYSVGIGQISSEVPQNLSASRPQDRQFILSSKKLLLSDSGFYLCAFATGEGETQYFGPGTRLLVL.

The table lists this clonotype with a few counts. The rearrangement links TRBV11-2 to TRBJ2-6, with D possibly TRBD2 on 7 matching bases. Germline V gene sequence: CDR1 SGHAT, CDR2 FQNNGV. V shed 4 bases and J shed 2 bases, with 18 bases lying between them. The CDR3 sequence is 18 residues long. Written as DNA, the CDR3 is TGTGCCAGCAGCTCGTACCGCGGGGGCAGGGCTGGGGCCAACGTCCTGACTTTC. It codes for CASSSYRGGRAGANVLTF.

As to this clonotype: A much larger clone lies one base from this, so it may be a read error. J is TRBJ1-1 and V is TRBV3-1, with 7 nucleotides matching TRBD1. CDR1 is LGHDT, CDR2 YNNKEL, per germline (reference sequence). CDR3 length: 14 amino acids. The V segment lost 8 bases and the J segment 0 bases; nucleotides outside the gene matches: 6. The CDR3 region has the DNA TGTGCCAGCGGCGACAGGGACTTGAACACTGAAGCTTTCTTT. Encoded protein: CASGDRDLNTEAFF. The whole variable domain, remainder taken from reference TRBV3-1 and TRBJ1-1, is DTAVSQTPKYLVTQMGNDKSIKCEQNLGHDTMYWYKQDSKKFLKIMFSYNNKELIINETVPNRFSPKSPDKAHLNLHINSLELGDSAVYFCASGDRDLNTEAFFGQGTRLTVV.

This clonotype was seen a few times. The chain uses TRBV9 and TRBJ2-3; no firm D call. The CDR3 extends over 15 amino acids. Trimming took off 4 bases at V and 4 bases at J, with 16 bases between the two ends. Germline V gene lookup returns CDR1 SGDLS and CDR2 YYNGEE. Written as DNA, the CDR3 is TGTGCCAGCAGCCCTATGTACTATAGGGCAGATACGCAGTATTTT. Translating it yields CASSPMYYRADTQYF.

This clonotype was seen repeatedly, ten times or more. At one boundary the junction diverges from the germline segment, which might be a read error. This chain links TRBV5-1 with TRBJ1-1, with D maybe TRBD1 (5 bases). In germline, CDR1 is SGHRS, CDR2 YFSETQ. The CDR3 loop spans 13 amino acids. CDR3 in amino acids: CASSLQENTEAFF. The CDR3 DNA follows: TGTGCCAGCAGCTTACAGGAGAACACTGAAGCTTTCTTT. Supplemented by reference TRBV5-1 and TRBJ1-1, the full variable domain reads KAGVTQTPRYLIKTRGQQVTLSCSPISGHRSVSWYQQTPGQGLQFLFEYFSETQRNKGNFPGRFSGRQFSNSRSEMNVSTLELGDSALYLCASSLQENTEAFFGQGTRLTVV.